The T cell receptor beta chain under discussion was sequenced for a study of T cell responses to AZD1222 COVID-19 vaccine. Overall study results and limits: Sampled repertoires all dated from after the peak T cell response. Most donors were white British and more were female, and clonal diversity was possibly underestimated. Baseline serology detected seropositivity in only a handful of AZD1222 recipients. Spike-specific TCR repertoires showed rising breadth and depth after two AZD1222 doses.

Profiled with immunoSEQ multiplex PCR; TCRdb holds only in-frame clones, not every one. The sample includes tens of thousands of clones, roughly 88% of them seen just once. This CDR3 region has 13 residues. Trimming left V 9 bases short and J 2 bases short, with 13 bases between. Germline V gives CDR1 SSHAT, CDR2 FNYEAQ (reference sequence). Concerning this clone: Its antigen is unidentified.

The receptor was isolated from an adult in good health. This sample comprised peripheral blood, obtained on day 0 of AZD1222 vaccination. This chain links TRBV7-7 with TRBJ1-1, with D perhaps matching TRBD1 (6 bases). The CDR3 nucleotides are TGTGCCAGTGCACAGGGTCCTAACACTGAAGCTTTCTTT. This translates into CASAQGPNTEAFF.